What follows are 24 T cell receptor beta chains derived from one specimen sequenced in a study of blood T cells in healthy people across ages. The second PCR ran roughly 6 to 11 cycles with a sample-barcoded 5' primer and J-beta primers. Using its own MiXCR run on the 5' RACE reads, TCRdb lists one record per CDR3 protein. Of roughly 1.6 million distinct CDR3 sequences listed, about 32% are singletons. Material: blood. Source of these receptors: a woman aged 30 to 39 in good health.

The CDR3 loop is CANEGLDSFGEQFF. DNA of the CDR3: TGTGCCAACGAGGGACTAGACTCGTTCGGCGAGCAGTTCTTC. This chain uses TRBV7-9 with TRBJ2-1; 8 nucleotides line up with TRBD2. The germline gives CDR1 SEHNR, CDR2 FQNEAQ (reference sequence). The ends lost 10 bases at V and 10 bases at J; junction bases unmatched: 15. The CDR3 totals 14 residues.

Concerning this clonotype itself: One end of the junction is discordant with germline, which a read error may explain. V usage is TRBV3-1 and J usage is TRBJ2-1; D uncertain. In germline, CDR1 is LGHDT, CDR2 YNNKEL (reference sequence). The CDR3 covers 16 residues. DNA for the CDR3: TGTGCCGGCAGCCAAACGTGGGGAAAGTTTTACAATGAGCAGTTCTTC. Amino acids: CAGSQTWGKFYNEQFF.

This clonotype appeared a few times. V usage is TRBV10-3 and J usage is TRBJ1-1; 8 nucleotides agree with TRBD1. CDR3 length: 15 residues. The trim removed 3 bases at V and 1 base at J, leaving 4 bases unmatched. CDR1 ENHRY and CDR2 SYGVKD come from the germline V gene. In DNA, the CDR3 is TGTGCCATCAGTGACCAAGACAGGGGGAACACTGAAGCTTTCTTT. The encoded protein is CAISDQDRGNTEAFF.

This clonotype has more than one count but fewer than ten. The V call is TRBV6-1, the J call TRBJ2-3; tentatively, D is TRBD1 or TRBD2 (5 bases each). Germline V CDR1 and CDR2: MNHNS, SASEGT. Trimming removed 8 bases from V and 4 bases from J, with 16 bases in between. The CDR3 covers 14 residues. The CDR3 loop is CASEGLGVADTQYF. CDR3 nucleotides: TGTGCCAGCGAAGGGCTGGGGGTGGCAGATACGCAGTATTTT.

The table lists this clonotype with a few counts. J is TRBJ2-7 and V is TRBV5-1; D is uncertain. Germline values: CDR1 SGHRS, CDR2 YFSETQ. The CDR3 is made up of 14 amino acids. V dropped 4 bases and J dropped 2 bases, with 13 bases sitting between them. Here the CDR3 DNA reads TGCGCCAGCAGCCGGGTTGGGGAAACCTACGAGCAGTACTTC. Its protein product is CASSRVGETYEQYF.

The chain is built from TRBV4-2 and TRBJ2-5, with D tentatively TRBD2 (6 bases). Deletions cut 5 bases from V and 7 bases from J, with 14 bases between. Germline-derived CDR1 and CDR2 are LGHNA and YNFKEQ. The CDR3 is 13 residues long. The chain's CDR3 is CASSGRREGTQYF. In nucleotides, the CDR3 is TGTGCCAGCAGCGGGAGGCGTGAAGGGACCCAGTACTTC.

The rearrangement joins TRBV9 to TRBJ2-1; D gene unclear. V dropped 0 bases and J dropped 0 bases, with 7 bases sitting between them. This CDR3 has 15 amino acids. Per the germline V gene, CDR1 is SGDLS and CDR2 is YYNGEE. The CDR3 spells CASSVDIASYNEQFF. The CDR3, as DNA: TGTGCCAGCAGCGTAGATATAGCCTCCTACAATGAGCAGTTCTTC. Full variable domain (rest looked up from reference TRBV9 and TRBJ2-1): DSGVTQTPKHLITATGQRVTLRCSPRSGDLSVYWYQQSLDQGLQFLIQYYNGEERAKGNILERFSAQQFPDLHSELNLSSLELGDSALYFCASSVDIASYNEQFFGPGTRLTVL.

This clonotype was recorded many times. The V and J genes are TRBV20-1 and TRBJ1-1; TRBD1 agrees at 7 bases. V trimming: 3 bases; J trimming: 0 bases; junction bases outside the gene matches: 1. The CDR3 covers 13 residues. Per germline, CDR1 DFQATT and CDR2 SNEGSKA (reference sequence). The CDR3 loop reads CSARDRLNTEAFF. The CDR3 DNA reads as TGCAGTGCTAGGGACAGGTTGAACACTGAAGCTTTCTTT.

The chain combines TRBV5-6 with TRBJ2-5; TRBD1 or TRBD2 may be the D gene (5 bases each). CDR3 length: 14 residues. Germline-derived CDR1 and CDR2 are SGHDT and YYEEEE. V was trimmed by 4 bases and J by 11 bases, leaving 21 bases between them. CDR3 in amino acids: CASSPSGAPTEQYF. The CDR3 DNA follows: TGTGCCAGCAGCCCCTCCGGGGCTCCGACGGAGCAGTACTTC.

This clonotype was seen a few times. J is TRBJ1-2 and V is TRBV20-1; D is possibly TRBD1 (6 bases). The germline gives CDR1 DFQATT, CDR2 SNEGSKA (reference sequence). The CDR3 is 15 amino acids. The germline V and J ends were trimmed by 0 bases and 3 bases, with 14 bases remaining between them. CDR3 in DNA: TGCAGTGCTAGAGACCACGGGACAAATTACTATGGCTACACCTTC. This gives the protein CSARDHGTNYYGYTF.

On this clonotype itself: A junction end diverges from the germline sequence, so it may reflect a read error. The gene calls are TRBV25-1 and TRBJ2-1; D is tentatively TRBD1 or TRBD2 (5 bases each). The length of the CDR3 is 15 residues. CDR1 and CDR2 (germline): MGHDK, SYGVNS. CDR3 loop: CASSEPGPAGNEQFF. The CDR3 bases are TGTGCCAGCAGTGAACCGGGACCAGCTGGCAATGAGCAGTTCTTT.

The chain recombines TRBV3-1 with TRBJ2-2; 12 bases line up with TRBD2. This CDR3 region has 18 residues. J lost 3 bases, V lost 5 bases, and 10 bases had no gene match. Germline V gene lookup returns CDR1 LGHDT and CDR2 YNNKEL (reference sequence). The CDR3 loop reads CASSSSGRAMRYTGELFF. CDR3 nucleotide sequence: TGTGCCAGCAGCTCTAGCGGGAGGGCCATGAGGTACACCGGGGAGCTGTTTTTT.

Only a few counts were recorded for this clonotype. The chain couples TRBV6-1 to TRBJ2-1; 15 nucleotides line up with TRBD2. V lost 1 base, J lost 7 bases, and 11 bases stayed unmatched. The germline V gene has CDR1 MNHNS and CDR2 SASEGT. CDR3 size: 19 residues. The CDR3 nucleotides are TGTGCCAGCAGTGAAGATACTCCGGGGGGGACTAGCGGGAGGAATGAGCAGTTCTTC. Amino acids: CASSEDTPGGTSGRNEQFF.

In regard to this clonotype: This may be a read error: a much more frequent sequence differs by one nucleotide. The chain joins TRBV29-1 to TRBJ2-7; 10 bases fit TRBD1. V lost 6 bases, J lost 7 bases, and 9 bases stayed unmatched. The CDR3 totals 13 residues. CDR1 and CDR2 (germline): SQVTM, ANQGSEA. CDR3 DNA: TGCAGCGTGGCCGGGACAGGGGCCTTAGAGCAGTACTTC. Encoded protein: CSVAGTGALEQYF.

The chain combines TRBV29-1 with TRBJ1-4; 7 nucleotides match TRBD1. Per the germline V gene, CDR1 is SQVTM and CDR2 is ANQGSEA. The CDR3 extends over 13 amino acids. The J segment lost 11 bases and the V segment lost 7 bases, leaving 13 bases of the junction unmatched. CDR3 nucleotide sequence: TGCAGCGCCCGAAGGGGGCAGATAGAGAAACTGTTTTTT. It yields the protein CSARRGQIEKLFF. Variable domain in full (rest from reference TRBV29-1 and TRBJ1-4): SAVISQKPSRDICQRGTSLTIQCQVDSQVTMMFWYRQQPGQSLTLIATANQGSEATYESGFVIDKFPISRPNLTFSTLTVSNMSPEDSSIYLCSARRGQIEKLFFGSGTQLSVL.

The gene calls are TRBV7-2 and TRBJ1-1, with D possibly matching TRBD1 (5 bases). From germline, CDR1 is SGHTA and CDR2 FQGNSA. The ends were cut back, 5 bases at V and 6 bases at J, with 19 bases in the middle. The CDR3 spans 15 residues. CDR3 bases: TGTGCCAGCAGCCCAACGTCCGCAGGGTACGCTGAAGCTTTCTTT. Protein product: CASSPTSAGYAEAFF.

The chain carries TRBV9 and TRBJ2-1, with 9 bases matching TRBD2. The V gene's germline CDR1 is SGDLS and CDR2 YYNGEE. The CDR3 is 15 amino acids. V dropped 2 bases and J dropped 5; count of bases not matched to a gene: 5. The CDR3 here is CASSVPSGGNNEQFF. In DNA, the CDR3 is TGTGCCAGCAGCGTCCCCAGCGGGGGGAACAATGAGCAGTTCTTC. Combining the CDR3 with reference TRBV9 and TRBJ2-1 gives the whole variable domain DSGVTQTPKHLITATGQRVTLRCSPRSGDLSVYWYQQSLDQGLQFLIQYYNGEERAKGNILERFSAQQFPDLHSELNLSSLELGDSALYFCASSVPSGGNNEQFFGPGTRLTVL.

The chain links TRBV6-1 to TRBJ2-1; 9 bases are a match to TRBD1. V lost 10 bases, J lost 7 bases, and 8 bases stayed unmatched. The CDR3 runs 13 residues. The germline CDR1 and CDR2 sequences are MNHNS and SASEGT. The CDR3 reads CAIGQGSGNEQFF. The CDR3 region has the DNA TGTGCCATAGGACAGGGGTCTGGGAATGAGCAGTTCTTC.

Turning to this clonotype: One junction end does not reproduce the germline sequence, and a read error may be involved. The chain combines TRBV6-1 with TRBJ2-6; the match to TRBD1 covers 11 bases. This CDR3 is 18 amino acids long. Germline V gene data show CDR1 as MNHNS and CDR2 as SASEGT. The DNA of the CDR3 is TGTACCAGCAGACCTGGGACAGGGGGAGGAAAAGGGGCCAACGTCCTGACTTTC. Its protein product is CTSRPGTGGGKGANVLTF.

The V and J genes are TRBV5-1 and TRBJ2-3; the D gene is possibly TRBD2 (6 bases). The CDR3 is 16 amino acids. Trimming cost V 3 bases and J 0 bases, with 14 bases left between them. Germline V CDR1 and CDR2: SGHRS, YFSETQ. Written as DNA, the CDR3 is TGCGCCAGCAGCTCACTAGTGGGGGGAAGCACAGATACGCAGTATTTT. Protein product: CASSSLVGGSTDTQYF.

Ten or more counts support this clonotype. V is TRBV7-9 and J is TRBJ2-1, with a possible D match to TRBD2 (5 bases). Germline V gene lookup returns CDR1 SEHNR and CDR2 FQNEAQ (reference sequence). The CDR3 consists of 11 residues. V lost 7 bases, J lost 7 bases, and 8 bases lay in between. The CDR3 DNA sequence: TGTGCCAGCACCGGGATTAATGAGCAGTTCTTC. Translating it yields CASTGINEQFF.

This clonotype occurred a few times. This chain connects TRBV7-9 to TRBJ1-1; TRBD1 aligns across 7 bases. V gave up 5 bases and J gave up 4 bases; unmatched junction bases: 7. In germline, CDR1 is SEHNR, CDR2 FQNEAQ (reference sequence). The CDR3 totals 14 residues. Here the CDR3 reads CASSALSGGTEAFF. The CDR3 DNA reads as TGTGCCAGCAGCGCACTCTCAGGGGGCACTGAAGCTTTCTTT.

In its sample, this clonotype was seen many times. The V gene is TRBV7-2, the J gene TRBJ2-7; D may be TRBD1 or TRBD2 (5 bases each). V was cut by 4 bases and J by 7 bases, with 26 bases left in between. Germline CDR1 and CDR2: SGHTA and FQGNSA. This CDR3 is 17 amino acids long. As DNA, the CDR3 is TGTGCCAGCAGCTCCCACCCGGGGACCGCGGATCTGCGGGAGCAGTACTTC. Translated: CASSSHPGTADLREQYF.

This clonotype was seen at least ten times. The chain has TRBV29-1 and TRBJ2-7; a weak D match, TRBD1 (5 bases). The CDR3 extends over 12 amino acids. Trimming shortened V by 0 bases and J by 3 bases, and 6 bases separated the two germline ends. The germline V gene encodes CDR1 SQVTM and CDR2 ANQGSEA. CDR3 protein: CSVEERGYEQYF. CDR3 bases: TGCAGCGTTGAAGAAAGGGGCTACGAGCAGTACTTC.